Listed below are T cell receptor beta chains from one sample, sequenced in a study of blood T cell repertoires in COVID-19. Method: immunoSEQ multiplex PCR; TCRdb's copy keeps in-frame clones and lacks some. The table includes 200,000 to 300,000 clones, around 87% detected once. The sample was PBMCs or T cells enriched from blood (not recorded which). The receptors stem from a woman aged 40 to 50 with acute COVID-19. CDR3s include the opening cysteine and the closing phenylalanine or tryptophan. A D gene is named only where the DNA matches it firmly. Size values are once, few and many counts, or a class for expanded clones, and some rows have none.

clone size: once; V gene: TRBV15; D gene: NA; J gene: TRBJ1-5; CDR3 DNA: TGTGCCACCAGCAGAGTTACGGGGTCTCAGCCCCAGCATTTT; CDR3 protein: CATSRVTGSQPQHF
clone size: NA; V gene: TRBV15; D gene: TRBD1; J gene: TRBJ2-1; CDR3 DNA: TGTGCCACCAGCAAACAGGGACAGGGGGGCTACAATGAGCAGTTCTTC; CDR3 protein: CATSKQGQGGYNEQFF
clone size: NA; V gene: TRBV5-1; D gene: NA; J gene: TRBJ2-1; CDR3 DNA: TGCGCCAGCAGGGACAGTTTGGCGGGAGTCAATGAGCAGTTCTTC; CDR3 protein: CASRDSLAGVNEQFF
clone size: NA; V gene: TRBV27; D gene: TRBD2; J gene: TRBJ2-3; CDR3 DNA: TGTGCCAGCAGTTTAATGCGGGGGGCATCCACAGATACGCAGTATTTT; CDR3 protein: CASSLMRGASTDTQYF
clone size: NA; V gene: TRBV6-1; D gene: TRBD1; J gene: TRBJ2-7; CDR3 DNA: TGTGCCAGCAGTGAGCTACAGGGGTACGAGCAGTACTTC; CDR3 protein: CASSELQGYEQYF
clone size: NA; V gene: TRBV18; D gene: NA; J gene: TRBJ2-1; CDR3 DNA: TGTGCCAGCTCACCACCGGAGCGATTCTCCTACAATGAGCAGTTCTTC; CDR3 protein: CASSPPERFSYNEQFF
clone size: NA; V gene: TRBV19; D gene: NA; J gene: TRBJ2-5; CDR3 DNA: TGTGCCAGTAGTATAGTGCAGGGGGAGACCCAGTACTTC; CDR3 protein: CASSIVQGETQYF
clone size: NA; V gene: TRBV15; D gene: NA; J gene: TRBJ2-1; CDR3 DNA: TGTGCCACCAGCAGAGAGGTGGGCATGGAGCAGTTCTTC; CDR3 protein: CATSREVGMEQFF
clone size: NA; V gene: TRBV21-1; D gene: NA; J gene: TRBJ2-7; CDR3 DNA: TGTGCCAGCAGCCTCAGACCGACAAAAGCGGGGGAGCAGTACTTC; CDR3 protein: CASSLRPTKAGEQYF
clone size: once; V gene: TRBV10-3; D gene: TRBD1; J gene: TRBJ1-5; CDR3 DNA: TGTGCCATCAGCCGGGACAGCGATAGCAATCAGCCCCAGCATTTT; CDR3 protein: CAISRDSDSNQPQHF
clone size: NA; V gene: TRBV19; D gene: TRBD2; J gene: TRBJ2-1; CDR3 DNA: TGTGCCAGTAGTATAGATCGGGGACTAGAGTTCTACAATGAGCAGTTCTTC; CDR3 protein: CASSIDRGLEFYNEQFF
clone size: NA; V gene: TRBV5-4; D gene: TRBD1; J gene: TRBJ2-5; CDR3 DNA: TGTGCCAGCAGCGCACGGACAGGGGAAACAGAGACCCAGTACTTC; CDR3 protein: CASSARTGETETQYF
clone size: NA; V gene: TRBV27; D gene: NA; J gene: TRBJ1-3; CDR3 DNA: TGTGCCAGCAGTTTGAGCTCTGGAAACACCATATATTTT; CDR3 protein: CASSLSSGNTIYF
clone size: once; V gene: TRBV19; D gene: NA; J gene: TRBJ1-2; CDR3 DNA: TGTGCCAGTAGTATTGGGAGTCGCGGCTACACCTTC; CDR3 protein: CASSIGSRGYTF
clone size: NA; V gene: TRBV7-3; D gene: TRBD1; J gene: TRBJ2-1; CDR3 DNA: TGTGCCAGCAGCTTCGGACAGGGCGAGCAGTTCTTC; CDR3 protein: CASSFGQGEQFF
clone size: NA; V gene: TRBV3-1/TRBV3-2; D gene: TRBD1; J gene: TRBJ2-3; CDR3 DNA: TGTGCCAGCAGCCAAGCGGGGGGACAGGGTACGCAGTATTTT; CDR3 protein: CASSQAGGQGTQYF
clone size: NA; V gene: TRBV3-1/TRBV3-2; D gene: TRBD1; J gene: TRBJ1-1; CDR3 DNA: TGTGCCAGCAGCCAAGAGATCGAGTTCGCCGGGACAGGGAACACTGAAGCTTTCTTT; CDR3 protein: CASSQEIEFAGTGNTEAFF
clone size: NA; V gene: TRBV7-8; D gene: NA; J gene: TRBJ1-2; CDR3 DNA: TGTGCCAGCAGCCTAGAATCTTGGGGGCAAGATTATGGCTACACCTTC; CDR3 protein: CASSLESWGQDYGYTF
clone size: NA; V gene: TRBV3-1/TRBV3-2; D gene: NA; J gene: TRBJ1-3; CDR3 DNA: TGTGCCAGCAGCCGGATCGGCCGGGGGACCTACTCTGGAAACACCATATATTTT; CDR3 protein: CASSRIGRGTYSGNTIYF
clone size: NA; V gene: TRBV7-8; D gene: NA; J gene: TRBJ2-7; CDR3 DNA: TGTGCCAGCAGCTTAGCGACAGGCCTTTCCTACGAGCAGTACTTC; CDR3 protein: CASSLATGLSYEQYF
clone size: once; V gene: TRBV6-2/TRBV6-3; D gene: NA; J gene: TRBJ1-1; CDR3 DNA: TGTGCCAGCAGTTATCGCCAGGGGAACACTGAAGCTTTCTTT; CDR3 protein: CASSYRQGNTEAFF
clone size: NA; V gene: TRBV6-5; D gene: NA; J gene: TRBJ1-1; CDR3 DNA: TGTGCCAGCAGCCACCGGGGGGGGAACACTGAAGCTTTCTTT; CDR3 protein: CASSHRGGNTEAFF
clone size: NA; V gene: TRBV7-6; D gene: TRBD1; J gene: TRBJ2-5; CDR3 DNA: TGTGCCAGCAGCTTAGAGTTTGGGACAGGGGAGACCCAGTACTTC; CDR3 protein: CASSLEFGTGETQYF
clone size: few; V gene: TRBV9; D gene: TRBD1; J gene: TRBJ2-1; CDR3 DNA: TGTGCCAGCAGCGTCGGGACAGAATACAATGAGCAGTTCTTC; CDR3 protein: CASSVGTEYNEQFF
clone size: NA; V gene: TRBV6-5; D gene: NA; J gene: TRBJ2-2; CDR3 DNA: TGTGCCACCAGGGGATCAGGGTCCGGGGAGCTGTTTTTT; CDR3 protein: CATRGSGSGELFF
clone size: NA; V gene: TRBV29-1; D gene: TRBD1; J gene: TRBJ1-2; CDR3 DNA: TGCAGCGTTGAAGCCCGGACAGGGGTAGGCTACACCTTC; CDR3 protein: CSVEARTGVGYTF
clone size: NA; V gene: TRBV6-5; D gene: TRBD1; J gene: TRBJ1-3; CDR3 DNA: TGTGCCAGCGGCCAAGGGGGCAAAGTCAACACCATATATTTT; CDR3 protein: CASGQGGKVNTIYF
clone size: NA; V gene: TRBV14; D gene: TRBD2; J gene: TRBJ2-3; CDR3 DNA: TGTGCCAGCAGCCAATTGCTAGCGGGAAATACGCAGTATTTT; CDR3 protein: CASSQLLAGNTQYF
clone size: NA; V gene: TRBV11-3; D gene: TRBD2; J gene: TRBJ2-1; CDR3 DNA: TGTGCCAGCAGCCCCGCCGGGACTAGCGGCAACTACAATGAGCAGTTCTTC; CDR3 protein: CASSPAGTSGNYNEQFF
clone size: NA; V gene: TRBV24-1; D gene: NA; J gene: TRBJ1-3; CDR3 DNA: TGTGCCACCAGTGAAACAGGAAACACCATATATTTT; CDR3 protein: CATSETGNTIYF
clone size: NA; V gene: TRBV18; D gene: NA; J gene: TRBJ2-2; CDR3 DNA: TGTGCCAGCTCAAGGGACAATAGGAACACCGGGGAGCTGTTTTTT; CDR3 protein: CASSRDNRNTGELFF
clone size: NA; V gene: TRBV13; D gene: TRBD1; J gene: TRBJ2-3; CDR3 DNA: TGTGCCAGCAGCAACCCGGACAGGGTCACAGATACGCAGTATTTT; CDR3 protein: CASSNPDRVTDTQYF
clone size: NA; V gene: TRBV4-2; D gene: NA; J gene: TRBJ1-1; CDR3 DNA: TGTGCCAGCAGCCAAGATCGGGTAGTGTACACTGAAGCTTTCTTT; CDR3 protein: CASSQDRVVYTEAFF
clone size: NA; V gene: TRBV5-4; D gene: TRBD2; J gene: TRBJ2-7; CDR3 DNA: TGTGCCAGCAGCAACGGACTAGCGTATAACTACGAGCAGTACTTC; CDR3 protein: CASSNGLAYNYEQYF
clone size: NA; V gene: TRBV13; D gene: NA; J gene: TRBJ1-6; CDR3 DNA: TGTGCCAGCAGCTTAGCCTCAGGATATTCACCCCTCCACTTT; CDR3 protein: CASSLASGYSPLHF
clone size: NA; V gene: TRBV10-1; D gene: TRBD1; J gene: TRBJ2-7; CDR3 DNA: TGCGCCAGCAGCCTCGGACAGGGCCCTCTGGGCGAGCAGTACTTC; CDR3 protein: CASSLGQGPLGEQYF
clone size: NA; V gene: TRBV3-1/TRBV3-2; D gene: NA; J gene: TRBJ1-2; CDR3 DNA: TGTGCCAGCAGCCCACAGAGACAGTATCCAGGCTACACCTTC; CDR3 protein: CASSPQRQYPGYTF
clone size: few; V gene: TRBV6-2/TRBV6-3; D gene: NA; J gene: TRBJ2-7; CDR3 DNA: TGTGCCAGCAGTTACGAGTCGGGAAGCGAGCAGTACTTC; CDR3 protein: CASSYESGSEQYF
clone size: NA; V gene: TRBV29-1; D gene: TRBD1; J gene: TRBJ2-7; CDR3 DNA: TGCAGCGTTACGACCGGGACAGGGGGCTACGAGCAGTACTTC; CDR3 protein: CSVTTGTGGYEQYF